The 25 T cell receptor beta chains in this list originate from one sample, sequenced in a study of T cell changes during pregnancy in multiple sclerosis (dated by TCRdb to between 2019 and 2020). The library was obtained by the immunoSEQ multiplex PCR assay. The immuneACCESS repertoire file appears here via TCRdb, limited to in-frame rearrangements. These files lack a portion of the clones; in checked studies, under half of the deficit traces to unresolved V genes, and the cause of the others is not known. This sample comprises over 45,000 clones, approximately 90% of them detected only once. Less than 3.5% of the sample rests with the top ten. Sequenced material: peripheral blood, taken in the third trimester of pregnancy. The receptors here all came from a female donor in good health, enrolled as a control in a pregnancy study.

The CDR3 DNA follows: TGTGCCACCAGCAGAGATCTCTCGGGGTTTTTTGAGACCCAGTACTTC. Translating it yields CATSRDLSGFFETQYF. The V and J genes are TRBV15 and TRBJ2-5; perhaps TRBD2 as D (5 bases). Germline CDR1 and CDR2: LNHNV and YYDKDF (reference sequence). V lost 0 bases and J 5 bases, leaving 16 bases between the germline ends. This CDR3 is 16 amino acids long.

The chain carries TRBV25-1 and TRBJ1-2, with D perhaps matching TRBD1 (5 bases). CDR3 length: 13 amino acids. Germline V gene sequence: CDR1 MGHDK, CDR2 SYGVNS. Trimming stripped 2 bases from V and 4 bases from J, with 8 bases between. Here the CDR3 DNA reads TGTGCCAGCAGTGAAAGGGGAACCTATGGCTACACCTTC. It is translated as CASSERGTYGYTF.

DNA of the CDR3: TGCGCCAGCTCCTTTCCGGGACTAGAAATCGAGCAGTACTTC. This codes for CASSFPGLEIEQYF. This chain connects TRBV5-1 to TRBJ2-7, with TRBD2 matching over 8 bases. The CDR3 consists of 14 residues. The germline CDR1 and CDR2 sequences are SGHRS and YFSETQ. The trim removed 7 bases at V and 6 bases at J, leaving 12 bases unmatched.

This chain joins TRBV30 and TRBJ1-5; D not certain. This CDR3 contains 13 residues. CDR1 is GTSNPN and CDR2 is SVGIG in the germline V gene (reference sequence). With 0 bases removed from V and 5 bases from J, the gap between germline ends came to 8 bases. For the CDR3, the DNA is TGTGCCTGGAGTGTTCACGGGGATCAGCCCCAGCATTTT. It translates to CAWSVHGDQPQHF.

This chain joins TRBV28 and TRBJ2-2, with 9 nucleotides matching TRBD1. Trimming took 7 bases from V and 4 from J; bases not matched to a gene: 13. The length of the CDR3 is 17 residues. Germline CDR1 reads MDHEN; CDR2 reads SYDVKM. The CDR3 spells CASTYVPGTGPTGELFF. The CDR3 coding sequence is TGTGCCAGCACGTACGTTCCCGGGACAGGGCCCACCGGGGAGCTGTTTTTT.

V usage is TRBV11-3 and J usage is TRBJ2-1; D unresolved. The CDR3 extends over 14 amino acids. V was pared by 1 base and J by 5 bases, with 9 bases between. Germline V CDR1 and CDR2: SGHNT, YENEEA. The DNA of the CDR3 is TGTGCCAGCAGCTTAGTTAGTCCTGACAATGAGCAGTTCTTC. Its translation: CASSLVSPDNEQFF.

This chain joins TRBV29-1 and TRBJ2-5; the D gene is possibly TRBD2 (6 bases). V lost 6 bases to trimming and J lost 7 bases, with 18 bases between them. Germline CDR1 is SQVTM and CDR2 is ANQGSEA. This CDR3 contains 13 residues. CDR3 protein: CSVERDSFGTQYF. The CDR3 DNA is TGCAGCGTCGAGAGGGACTCTTTCGGGACCCAGTACTTC.

The rearrangement joins TRBV7-9 to TRBJ2-7; possibly TRBD2 for D (6 bases). The CDR3 loop spans 16 amino acids. Trimming removed 1 base from V and 6 bases from J, with 19 bases in between. Germline V gives CDR1 SEHNR, CDR2 FQNEAQ (reference sequence). This CDR3 is CASSLEIGGEGTEQYF. CDR3 coding DNA: TGTGCCAGCAGCTTAGAAATCGGAGGGGAAGGGACCGAGCAGTACTTC.

CDR3 sequence: CASSFAGTGNEQFF. In nucleotides, the CDR3 is TGCGCCAGCAGCTTCGCCGGGACAGGCAATGAGCAGTTCTTC. The rearrangement links TRBV4-3 to TRBJ2-1; 8 bases map to TRBD1. V shed 5 bases and J 6 bases; nucleotides not matched to a gene: 6. Germline lookup yields CDR1 LGHNA and CDR2 YSLEER. This CDR3 has 14 amino acids.

CDR3 in amino acids: CASRASQDVTEAFF. CDR3 DNA: TGTGCCAGCAGGGCGTCACAGGATGTCACTGAAGCTTTCTTT. V and J are TRBV7-3 and TRBJ1-1; weak D call: TRBD1 (5 bases). The V gene's germline CDR1 is SGHTA and CDR2 FQGTGA. V dropped 6 bases and J dropped 4 bases, with 15 bases sitting between them. This CDR3 has 14 amino acids.

The rearrangement uses TRBV7-6 and TRBJ2-3; the D gene is possibly TRBD2 (5 bases). This CDR3 comprises 14 residues. Trimming took 0 bases from V and 5 from J, leaving 9 bases between them. Germline loops: CDR1 SGHVS, CDR2 FNYEAQ. The CDR3 bases are TGTGCCAGCAGCTTAGCGCTAGGGAGAGATACGCAGTATTTT. The encoded protein is CASSLALGRDTQYF. The full variable domain, rest sourced from reference TRBV7-6 and TRBJ2-3, is GAGVSQSPRYKVTKRGQDVALRCDPISGHVSLYWYRQALGQGPEFLTYFNYEAQQDKSGLPNDRFSAERPEGSISTLTIQRTEQRDSAMYRCASSLALGRDTQYFGPGTRLTVL.

The chain links TRBV15 to TRBJ1-4; D perhaps matches TRBD1 (6 bases). The germline V gene has CDR1 LNHNV and CDR2 YYDKDF (reference sequence). Trimming removed 1 base at V and 6 bases at J, with 15 bases between. The CDR3 extends over 16 amino acids. CDR3 in amino acids: CATSRGSTGSYEKLFF. The CDR3 bases are TGTGCCACCAGCAGAGGGTCAACAGGGTCTTATGAAAAACTGTTTTTT.

The sample holds one count of this clone. The V and J genes are TRBV6-6 and TRBJ2-7; a possible D gene is TRBD1 (5 bases). Germline V CDR1 and CDR2: MNHNY, SVGAGI (reference sequence). CDR3 length: 14 amino acids. With 6 bases removed from V and 2 bases from J, the gap between germline ends came to 14 bases. The CDR3 DNA is TGTGCCAGCAGGGACCCAGACAGACCCTACGAGCAGTACTTC. Amino acid sequence: CASRDPDRPYEQYF.

The chain carries TRBV19 and TRBJ2-1, with D perhaps TRBD2 (6 bases). This CDR3 has 14 residues. Germline values: CDR1 LNHDA, CDR2 SQIVND (reference sequence). Trimming stripped 5 bases from V and 6 bases from J, with 14 bases between. The CDR3 DNA sequence: TGTGCCAGTAGTCTCACGGGACTTCCCAATGAGCAGTTCTTC. Translated: CASSLTGLPNEQFF.

The genes are TRBV5-1 and TRBJ1-3; 7 nucleotides match TRBD1. The CDR3 contains 15 residues. CDR1 is SGHRS and CDR2 is YFSETQ in the germline V gene. Germline trimming cut 4 bases from V and 4 bases from J; bases unmatched to any gene: 8. CDR3 bases: TGCGCCAGCAGCCCGGGACAGTCACGCGGAAACACCATATATTTT. This codes for CASSPGQSRGNTIYF.

The chain employs TRBV6-6 and TRBJ2-5, with TRBD2 identical over 8 bases. The length of the CDR3 is 14 residues. The germline gives CDR1 MNHNY, CDR2 SVGAGI (reference sequence). The ends lost 5 bases at V and 4 bases at J; junction bases unmatched: 6. DNA for the CDR3: TGTGCCAGCAGTCCGGACAGCGGGGGAGAGACCCAGTACTTC. Translating it yields CASSPDSGGETQYF.

This clone was counted a few times. This chain's CDR3 is CASSVIAGAGTGELFF. In nucleotides, the CDR3 is TGTGCCAGCAGCGTTATAGCGGGAGCGGGCACCGGGGAGCTGTTTTTT. The chain recombines TRBV9 with TRBJ2-2; 9 bases align to TRBD2. The CDR3 totals 16 residues. Germline CDR1 reads SGDLS; CDR2 reads YYNGEE. V was pared by 2 bases and J by 4 bases, with 6 bases of the junction left unmatched.

There are many counts of this clone. This chain's CDR3 is CASSSQGKEQYF. CDR3 sequence (DNA): TGTGCCAGCAGTTCCCAGGGGAAAGAGCAGTACTTC. V usage is TRBV2 and J usage is TRBJ2-7; D may be TRBD1 (6 bases). With 5 bases removed from V and 7 bases from J, the gap between germline ends came to 12 bases. Looked up from germline, CDR1 is SNHLY and CDR2 is FYNNEI. This CDR3 comprises 12 residues.

J is TRBJ2-7 and V is TRBV4-3; possibly TRBD1 for D (5 bases). The CDR3 consists of 16 residues. V was clipped by 0 bases and J by 1 base, with 13 bases between them. Germline lookup yields CDR1 LGHNA and CDR2 YSLEER. The DNA for the CDR3 is TGCGCCAGCAGCCAAGATCTAGGACACCCGTCCTACGAGCAGTACTTC. Encoded protein: CASSQDLGHPSYEQYF.

The gene calls are TRBV19 and TRBJ2-7; D not certain. Trimming stripped 2 bases from V and 0 bases from J, with 11 bases between. CDR3 length: 15 residues. The germline gives CDR1 LNHDA, CDR2 SQIVND (reference sequence). DNA of the CDR3: TGTGCCAGTAGTATATCGCTTAGTAGCTCCTACGAGCAGTACTTC. This translates into CASSISLSSSYEQYF.

The V call is TRBV7-2, the J call TRBJ2-7, with 11 bases fitting TRBD2. Germline CDR1 reads SGHTA; CDR2 reads FQGNSA. There are 15 residues in the CDR3. Trimming removed 5 bases from V and 2 bases from J; junction bases left unmatched: 5. CDR3 DNA sequence: TGTGCCAGCAGCCCACCTAGCGGGGGGCCCTACGAGCAGTACTTC. This sequence encodes CASSPPSGGPYEQYF.

V is TRBV6-4 and J is TRBJ2-3, with 7 bases fitting TRBD2. Germline V gives CDR1 MRHNA, CDR2 SNTAGT. V shed 2 bases and J 0 bases; nucleotides not matched to a gene: 2. The CDR3 has 15 residues. The CDR3 loop is CASSDGSGSTDTQYF. The CDR3 DNA sequence: TGTGCCAGCAGTGACGGTAGCGGGAGCACAGATACGCAGTATTTT.

The chain carries TRBV11-3 and TRBJ1-4; 7 bases align to TRBD2. The J call may be wrong; the DNA end is better matched by TRBJ2-2. CDR3 size: 15 residues. CDR1 SGHNT and CDR2 YENEEA come from the germline V gene. CDR3 DNA: TGTGCCAGCAGCTTTAGGTTAAGCGGGACCCCGGAGCTGTTTTTT. It yields the protein CASSFRLSGTPELFF.

This clone occurred once. The chain has TRBV7-2 and TRBJ1-1; D perhaps matches TRBD1 (5 bases). CDR3 length: 15 residues. V lost 7 bases and J lost 3, with 18 bases in between. CDR1 and CDR2 (germline): SGHTA, FQGNSA. The DNA of the CDR3 is TGTGCCAGCACGAGGACGGCAGGGTGGCACACTGAAGCTTTCTTT. Protein: CASTRTAGWHTEAFF.

J is TRBJ1-5 and V is TRBV10-3; 10 bases map to TRBD1. This CDR3 is 16 amino acids long. Germline V gene data show CDR1 as ENHRY and CDR2 as SYGVKD. J gave up 4 bases and V 0 bases, and 3 bases lay outside the gene matches. In DNA form, the CDR3 reads TGTGCCATCAGTGAGTCGGACAGGGGGGGGAATCAGCCCCAGCATTTT. It specifies CAISESDRGGNQPQHF.